A selection of T cell receptor beta chains follows, all from one sample in a study of T-cell memory formation after mild COVID-19. One entry per CDR3 protein, called by TCRdb with MiXCR from the 5' RACE reads. The sample has around 25,000 distinct CDR3 sequences; roughly 7.4% are singletons. Sequenced input: PBMCs or a T cell subset sorted from them (not recorded which). All receptors derive from an adult woman who had mild COVID-19 (a few samples of this study predate the infection). Cell type and time point are not known. The CDR3 runs from the conserved cysteine through the conserved F or W. A D gene is named only where the DNA matches it firmly. Clone size is not always given. Where it is, it says once, few, many or a class for expanded clones.

length	V	J	size	D	CDR3	DNA
16	TRBV5-6	TRBJ2-2	many	.	CASSLDDVRYTGELFF	TGTGCCAGCAGCTTGGATGACGTCCGGTACACCGGGGAGCTGTTTTTT
13	TRBV7-2	TRBJ2-2	many	.	CASSTRLTGELFF	TGTGCCAGCAGCACCCGACTAACCGGGGAGCTGTTTTTT
15	TRBV5-4	TRBJ2-2	.	.	CASSHTGRGRGELFF	TGTGCCAGCAGTCATACAGGGAGGGGAAGGGGGGAGCTGTTTTTT
16	TRBV20-1	TRBJ2-1	many	TRBD1	CSAHVDRTYSYNEQFF	TGCAGTGCCCACGTGGACAGGACCTACTCCTACAATGAGCAGTTCTTC
16	TRBV6-5	TRBJ2-1	many	.	CASSYSLASSYNEQFF	TGTGCCAGCAGTTACTCTCTAGCGAGCTCCTACAATGAGCAGTTCTTC
13	TRBV5-6	TRBJ2-1	many	.	CASSLSGPGEQFF	TGTGCCAGCAGCTTATCCGGTCCGGGTGAGCAGTTCTTC
15	TRBV6-1	TRBJ2-3	many	.	CASSEVPTSTDTQYF	TGTGCCAGCAGTGAGGTCCCGACAAGCACAGATACGCAGTATTTT
14	TRBV4-2	TRBJ2-5	.	.	CASSQDFPGETQYF	TGTGCCAGCAGCCAAGACTTTCCGGGGGAGACCCAGTACTTC
13	TRBV5-1	TRBJ2-7	many	.	CASSLQGRNEQYF	TGCGCCAGCAGCTTACAGGGGAGGAACGAGCAGTACTTC
15	TRBV5-1	TRBJ2-7	medium-sized	TRBD2	CASSYGLAGANEQYF	TGCGCCAGCAGCTACGGACTAGCGGGAGCGAATGAGCAGTACTTC
15	TRBV11-2	TRBJ1-1	many	TRBD1	CASSHNSGGKTEAFF	TGTGCCAGCAGTCATAATTCAGGGGGAAAGACTGAAGCTTTCTTT
16	TRBV7-8	TRBJ1-1	many	.	CASSPVYPVRYTEAFF	TGTGCCAGCAGCCCAGTATATCCAGTTCGGTACACTGAAGCTTTCTTT
14	TRBV7-2	TRBJ2-7	many	TRBD2	CASNPSGGLGEQYF	TGTGCCAGTAATCCGTCGGGGGGGCTAGGAGAGCAGTACTTC
16	TRBV7-2	TRBJ2-7	.	TRBD2	CASSEGGGRALYEQYF	TGTGCCAGCAGCGAAGGGGGCGGGAGGGCCTTGTACGAGCAGTACTTC
16	TRBV20-1	TRBJ1-5	many	TRBD1	CSARDPYQGGSQPQHF	TGCAGTGCTAGAGATCCTTATCAGGGGGGGAGTCAGCCCCAGCATTTT
17	TRBV6-2/TRBV6-3	TRBJ2-1	many	TRBD2	CASSFSGSAEAYNEQFF	TGTGCCAGCAGTTTCAGCGGGAGCGCTGAGGCCTACAATGAGCAGTTCTTC
14	TRBV7-9	TRBJ2-3	medium-sized	.	CASSLAGRTDTQYF	TGTGCCAGCAGCTTAGCGGGCCGCACAGATACGCAGTATTTT
15	TRBV5-4	TRBJ2-4	.	.	CASSSRDMGKNIQYF	TGTGCCAGCAGCTCCCGGGACATGGGCAAAAACATTCAGTACTTC
17	TRBV7-2	TRBJ2-5	many	TRBD2	CASSLGLAGGYGETQYF	TGTGCCAGCAGCTTGGGACTAGCGGGGGGATACGGGGAGACCCAGTACTTC
14	TRBV6-1	TRBJ1-2	many	.	CASSYTGTAYGYTF	TGTGCCAGCAGCTATACCGGGACGGCTTATGGCTACACCTTC
16	TRBV24-1	TRBJ2-1	many	TRBD1	CATSAAGTGTYNEQFF	TGTGCCACCAGTGCCGCCGGGACAGGGACCTACAATGAGCAGTTCTTC
16	TRBV20-1	TRBJ2-2	many	TRBD2	CSASPAGARGVGELFF	TGCAGTGCCTCCCCGGCGGGTGCGCGGGGGGTTGGGGAGCTGTTTTTT
14	TRBV6-5	TRBJ2-7	medium-sized	.	CASSPLGGPYEQYF	TGTGCCAGCAGTCCCCTAGGAGGCCCCTACGAGCAGTACTTC
13	TRBV10-3	TRBJ1-2	many	.	CAISETRNYGYTF	TGTGCCATCAGTGAGACCAGGAACTATGGCTACACCTTC
14	TRBV7-8	TRBJ2-7	many	.	CASSPGGGGYEQYF	TGTGCCAGCAGCCCAGGGGGAGGGGGATACGAGCAGTACTTC
14	TRBV12-3/TRBV12-4	TRBJ2-7	many	TRBD1	CASSPGTVSYEQYF	TGTGCCAGCAGTCCCGGGACAGTCTCCTACGAGCAGTACTTC
12	TRBV12-3/TRBV12-4	TRBJ1-2	many	.	CASSQTNYGYTF	TGTGCCAGCAGTCAAACAAACTATGGCTACACCTTC
12	TRBV18	TRBJ2-7	many	.	CASSPRRDEQYF	TGTGCCAGCTCACCTCGACGGGACGAGCAGTACTTC
19	TRBV25-1	TRBJ2-5	many	TRBD2	CASSDPPPLGSGSEETQYF	TGTGCCAGCAGTGATCCCCCCCCTCTAGGTAGCGGGAGTGAAGAGACCCAGTACTTC
16	TRBV4-2	TRBJ1-4	.	.	CASTLNGGHTNEKLFF	TGTGCCAGCACCTTAAACGGGGGGCATACTAATGAAAAACTGTTTTTT
15	TRBV7-6	TRBJ2-7	medium-sized	TRBD1	CASSFGTGLTYEQYF	TGTGCCAGCAGCTTCGGGACAGGGCTAACCTACGAGCAGTACTTC
18	TRBV12-3/TRBV12-4	TRBJ2-2	many	.	CASSFFEGLGSNGGELFF	TGTGCCAGCAGTTTTTTTGAGGGCTTGGGCTCTAACGGCGGGGAGCTGTTTTTT
17	TRBV4-2	TRBJ1-4	.	TRBD1	CASSQVGEGQGARKLFF	TGTGCCAGCAGCCAAGTCGGAGAAGGACAGGGGGCTAGGAAACTGTTTTTT
14	TRBV6-1	TRBJ2-3	many	.	CASSGGRDADTQYF	TGTGCCAGCAGTGGGGGCAGGGACGCAGATACGCAGTATTTT
15	TRBV7-2	TRBJ2-7	many	TRBD2	CASSFPSGISGEQYF	TGTGCCAGCAGCTTCCCTAGCGGGATCTCTGGGGAGCAGTACTTC